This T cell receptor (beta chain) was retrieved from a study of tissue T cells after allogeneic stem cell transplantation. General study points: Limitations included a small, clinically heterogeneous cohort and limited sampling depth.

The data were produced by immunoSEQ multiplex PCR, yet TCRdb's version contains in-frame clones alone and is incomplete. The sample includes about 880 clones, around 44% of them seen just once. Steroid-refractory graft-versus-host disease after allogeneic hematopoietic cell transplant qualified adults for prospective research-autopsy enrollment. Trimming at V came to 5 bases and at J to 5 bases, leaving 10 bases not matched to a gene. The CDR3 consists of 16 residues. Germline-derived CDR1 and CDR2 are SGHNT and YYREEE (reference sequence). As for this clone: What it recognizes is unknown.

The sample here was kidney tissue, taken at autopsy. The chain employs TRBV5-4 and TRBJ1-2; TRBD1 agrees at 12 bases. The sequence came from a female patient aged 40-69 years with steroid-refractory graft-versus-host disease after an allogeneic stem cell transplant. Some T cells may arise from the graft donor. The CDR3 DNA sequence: TGTGCCAGCAGACCCCGGGACAGGGGGCGCTGGTATGGCTACACCTTC. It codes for CASRPRDRGRWYGYTF.